Following are 27 T cell receptor beta chains from one sample sequenced in a study of T cell changes during pregnancy in multiple sclerosis (dated by TCRdb to about 2019). The library relied on the immunoSEQ multiplex PCR assay. Here the immuneACCESS table is served through TCRdb, limited to in-frame sequences with V and J called. Missing clones are a known gap in these copies; in checked studies unresolved V genes cover under half, and the rest lacks a known reason. In this sample the table shows 60,000 to 65,000 clones, 80% to 95% of which occur a single time. 2.3% of the sample lies in the top ten. This specimen was peripheral blood, taken in the first trimester of pregnancy. The receptors come from a female donor with multiple sclerosis, enrolled in a pregnancy study.

The chain combines TRBV14 with TRBJ2-2; 10 bases line up with TRBD2. This CDR3 contains 18 residues. Germline loops: CDR1 SGHDN, CDR2 FVKESK. V was clipped by 0 bases and J by 5 bases; unmatched bases: 9. The CDR3 nucleotides read TGTGCCAGCAGCCAAGAAGCTAGCGGGAGAGCAAGGACCGGGGAGCTGTTTTTT. Protein sequence: CASSQEASGRARTGELFF.

The genes are TRBV28 and TRBJ2-3, with 7 bases fitting TRBD1. The germline V gene encodes CDR1 MDHEN and CDR2 SYDVKM. Trimming removed 5 bases from V and 0 bases from J; junction bases left unmatched: 5. The CDR3 sequence is 15 residues long. CDR3 protein: CASSRTGASTDTQYF. In nucleotides, the CDR3 is TGTGCCAGCAGTCGAACAGGGGCTAGCACAGATACGCAGTATTTT.

This rearrangement joins TRBV5-1 to TRBJ2-5; 7 bases are shared with TRBD1. Trimming cost V 1 base and J 6 bases; bases outside gene matches: 6. This CDR3 region has 14 residues. Germline CDR1 SGHRS, CDR2 YFSETQ. The CDR3 sequence is CASSLRDSRKTQYF. The CDR3 region has the DNA TGCGCCAGCAGCTTGAGGGACAGTAGGAAGACCCAGTACTTC. The full variable domain, its missing parts supplied by reference TRBV5-1 and TRBJ2-5, is KAGVTQTPRYLIKTRGQQVTLSCSPISGHRSVSWYQQTPGQGLQFLFEYFSETQRNKGNFPGRFSGRQFSNSRSEMNVSTLELGDSALYLCASSLRDSRKTQYFGPGTRLLVL.

This clone appeared once. The V call is TRBV19, the J call TRBJ1-2; 11 bases fit TRBD1. The CDR3 loop spans 15 amino acids. The J segment lost 4 bases and the V segment lost 4 bases, leaving 5 bases of the junction unmatched. Looked up from germline, CDR1 is LNHDA and CDR2 is SQIVND (reference sequence). CDR3 DNA sequence: TGTGCCAGTAGTAAGGACAGGGGGCTTGGCTATGGCTACACCTTC. Its protein product is CASSKDRGLGYGYTF.

V is TRBV29-1 and J is TRBJ1-4; 7 bases are a match to TRBD1. J lost 8 bases, V lost 4 bases, and 13 bases had no gene match. The germline V gene encodes CDR1 SQVTM and CDR2 ANQGSEA. This CDR3 region has 15 residues. In DNA form, the CDR3 reads TGCAGCGTTGCAGGGCTACAGGGGCGGCAGGAAAAACTGTTTTTT. It codes for CSVAGLQGRQEKLFF.

The chain recombines TRBV11-2 with TRBJ2-3, with a weak D call TRBD1 (6 bases). Trimming took off 5 bases at V and 3 bases at J, with 15 bases between the two ends. The CDR3 has 15 amino acids. Germline CDR1 is SGHAT and CDR2 is FQNNGV. CDR3 in amino acids: CASSGGAGVTDTQYF. DNA of the CDR3: TGTGCCAGCAGCGGTGGGGCAGGGGTGACAGATACGCAGTATTTT.

The rearrangement links TRBV13 to TRBJ2-7; possibly TRBD2 for D (7 bases). CDR3 length: 15 residues. Germline V gene lookup returns CDR1 PRHDT and CDR2 FYEKMQ (reference sequence). The V and J ends lost 6 bases and 4 bases respectively, with 19 bases between them. This CDR3 reads CASSGSWGGAYEQYF. DNA of the CDR3: TGTGCCAGCAGTGGTTCTTGGGGGGGGGCTTACGAGCAGTACTTC.

V and J are TRBV9 and TRBJ2-1; 12 bases match TRBD2. V gave up 4 bases and J gave up 6 bases; unmatched junction bases: 8. CDR3 length equals 16 residues. The germline CDR1 and CDR2 sequences are SGDLS and YYNGEE. The CDR3 bases are TGTGCCAGCAGCCCTAGGACTAGCGGGACCCCCAATGAGCAGTTCTTC. Translating gives CASSPRTSGTPNEQFF.

V gene TRBV5-1 combines with J gene TRBJ1-2; a weak D match, TRBD1 (6 bases). Looked up from germline, CDR1 is SGHRS and CDR2 is YFSETQ. The CDR3 is 13 residues long. Trimming left V 0 bases short and J 8 bases short, with 11 bases between. The CDR3 coding sequence is TGCGCCAGCAGCTTGGTGGGGGCTGGAGGCTACACCTTC. Translating gives CASSLVGAGGYTF.

Points on this clone: The same CDR3 arises from other DNA sequences in this sample as well. V is TRBV18 and J is TRBJ1-1, with no clear D. The V end lost 1 base, the J end lost 1 base, and 7 bases lay between the germline ends. The germline V gene encodes CDR1 KGHSH and CDR2 LQKENI. This CDR3 has 14 residues. In DNA form, the CDR3 reads TGTGCCAGCTCACCACAATCAGGGAACACTGAAGCTTTCTTT. Translated, it gives CASSPQSGNTEAFF.

The rearrangement links TRBV10-3 to TRBJ1-2, with 10 bases that match TRBD1. Looked up from germline, CDR1 is ENHRY and CDR2 is SYGVKD. J gave up 5 bases and V 6 bases, and 6 bases lay outside the gene matches. CDR3 length: 14 amino acids. The CDR3: CAIRGDRGAYGYTF. Here the CDR3 DNA reads TGTGCCATCAGAGGGGACAGGGGCGCATATGGCTACACCTTC.

The rearrangement joins TRBV28 to TRBJ1-5; no clear D. Per the germline V gene, CDR1 is MDHEN and CDR2 is SYDVKM. This CDR3 contains 13 residues. V lost 4 bases to trimming and J lost 9 bases, with 13 bases between them. CDR3 sequence reads: CASSSLPGWPQHF. CDR3 DNA: TGTGCCAGCAGTTCACTGCCCGGTTGGCCCCAGCATTTT.

The count of this clone is one. This chain links TRBV5-5 with TRBJ2-7; 9 positions match TRBD1. Germline V CDR1 and CDR2: SGHKS, YYEKEE (reference sequence). The V and J ends lost 4 bases and 2 bases, in that order; junction bases with no gene match: 1. The CDR3 covers 13 residues. The CDR3 region has the DNA TGTGCCAGCAGCCGACAGGGGGCCTACGAGCAGTACTTC. It yields the protein CASSRQGAYEQYF.

V is TRBV19 and J is TRBJ2-1, with 9 positions matching TRBD1. The germline gives CDR1 LNHDA, CDR2 SQIVND (reference sequence). V gave up 4 bases and J gave up 0 bases; unmatched junction bases: 4. The CDR3 is 16 amino acids. CDR3 coding DNA: TGTGCCAGTAGTAGGGACAGGGCTAGCTCCTACAATGAGCAGTTCTTC. Its translation is CASSRDRASSYNEQFF.

The chain employs TRBV6-6 and TRBJ2-1; possible D gene TRBD2, 6 bases. The CDR3 is made up of 15 amino acids. Germline CDR1 is MNHNY and CDR2 is SVGAGI (reference sequence). With 5 bases removed from V and 5 bases from J, the gap between germline ends came to 16 bases. CDR3 sequence (DNA): TGTGCCAGCAGTGTCCGGGACTGGAAACACAATGAGCAGTTCTTC. Amino acids: CASSVRDWKHNEQFF.

The chain uses TRBV4-3 and TRBJ1-1, with D maybe TRBD1 (5 bases). Germline V gives CDR1 LGHNA, CDR2 YSLEER. CDR3 length: 15 residues. Trimming took off 0 bases at V and 6 bases at J, with 14 bases between the two ends. CDR3 in DNA: TGCGCCAGCAGCCAAGATGGGGGAGGTGGGTCTGAAGCTTTCTTT. It is translated as CASSQDGGGGSEAFF.

CDR3 DNA: TGTGCCAGCAGGGCGACAGCTTCTAGCACAGATACGCAGTATTTT. Amino acid sequence: CASRATASSTDTQYF. The rearrangement uses TRBV6-5 and TRBJ2-3; tentatively, D is TRBD1 (5 bases). Germline CDR1 and CDR2: MNHEY and SVGAGI. The ends were cut back, 6 bases at V and 0 bases at J, with 13 bases in the middle. The CDR3 is 15 amino acids.

The chain is built from TRBV7-2 and TRBJ1-2; no definite D call. Germline V gives CDR1 SGHTA, CDR2 FQGNSA. CDR3 size: 12 residues. The V and J ends lost 2 bases and 8 bases respectively, with 9 bases between them. In DNA form, the CDR3 reads TGTGCCAGCAGCTTACAGGTTGTGGGCTACACCTTC. Translated: CASSLQVVGYTF.

The chain has TRBV11-3 and TRBJ2-7; 10 bases are shared with TRBD1. The CDR3 totals 15 residues. Germline CDR1 reads SGHNT; CDR2 reads YENEEA. The junction had 6 bases not matched to a gene; V was cut back by 5 bases and J by 2 bases. CDR3 DNA sequence: TGTGCCAGCAGCCCTACCGGGACAGGGGCCTACGAGCAGTACTTC. Translation gives CASSPTGTGAYEQYF.

The chain combines TRBV2 with TRBJ1-3; D is perhaps TRBD1 (5 bases). The CDR3 runs to 11 residues. Trimming cost V 7 bases and J 11 bases, with 12 bases left between them. CDR1 and CDR2 (germline): SNHLY, FYNNEI. The CDR3 loop reads CASKGSRPIYF. The DNA for the CDR3 is TGTGCCAGCAAGGGGTCCCGTCCCATATATTTT.

This rearrangement joins TRBV27 to TRBJ1-1, with 10 bases fitting TRBD1. V was clipped by 5 bases and J by 4 bases; unmatched bases: 7. The CDR3 consists of 15 residues. The V gene's germline CDR1 is MNHEY and CDR2 SMNVEV (reference sequence). This CDR3 is CASSATGTGVTEAFF. The CDR3 DNA follows: TGTGCCAGCAGTGCCACCGGGACAGGGGTCACTGAAGCTTTCTTT.

The chain combines TRBV21-1 with TRBJ2-5; whether TRBD2, the table's D call, matches the DNA was not checked. TRBV21-1 is a listed pseudogene. The CDR3 is made up of 17 amino acids. The CDR3 sequence: CASSTFVTRKHQETQYF. In nucleotides, the CDR3 is TGTGCCAGCAGCACCTTTGTGACTAGAAAACACCAAGAGACCCAGTACTTC.

This chain links TRBV27 with TRBJ1-1, with 11 bases identical to TRBD1. The junction had 11 bases not matched to a gene; V was cut back by 2 bases and J by 0 bases. Germline CDR1 MNHEY, CDR2 SMNVEV (reference sequence). The length of the CDR3 is 19 residues. The CDR3 nucleotides are TGTGCCAGCAGTTTAAGGGGCAGTGGGGGACAGGGGGTGAACACTGAAGCTTTCTTT. Translated, it gives CASSLRGSGGQGVNTEAFF.

The chain is built from TRBV12-5 and TRBJ1-2; 7 bases are a match to TRBD1. V lost 6 bases, J lost 2 bases, and 3 bases stayed unmatched. The germline V gene has CDR1 LGHNT and CDR2 FRNRAP. This CDR3 region has 13 residues. The CDR3 nucleotides are TGTGCTAGTGGCGGGGACAGAAACTATGGCTACACCTTC. This encodes CASGGDRNYGYTF.

The CDR3 DNA reads TGCAGCGTTGCTCGGTTGGGAGTTGGGGAGACCCAGTACTTC. Translated, it gives CSVARLGVGETQYF. The chain combines TRBV29-1 with TRBJ2-5, with a weak D call TRBD2 (5 bases). The CDR3 consists of 14 residues. V shed 4 bases and J shed 5 bases, with 17 bases lying between them. From germline, CDR1 is SQVTM and CDR2 ANQGSEA.

This chain connects TRBV27 to TRBJ2-3, with 10 bases identical to TRBD2. Trimming took 5 bases from V and 3 from J; bases not matched to a gene: 17. The CDR3 length is 19 residues. Germline loops: CDR1 MNHEY, CDR2 SMNVEV (reference sequence). The CDR3, as DNA: TGTGCCAGCAGTCTGGGGGGGAGCGGGAGGGCCCTTGTTACAGATACGCAGTATTTT. This codes for CASSLGGSGRALVTDTQYF.

This clone was detected a few times. V and J are TRBV7-9 and TRBJ2-1; 12 bases are shared with TRBD2. This CDR3 is 16 amino acids long. CDR1 SEHNR and CDR2 FQNEAQ come from the germline V gene (reference sequence). Trimming cost V 5 bases and J 1 base; bases outside gene matches: 3. The CDR3 reads CASSKTSGRSYNEQFF. The DNA for the CDR3 is TGTGCCAGCAGCAAGACTAGCGGGAGATCCTACAATGAGCAGTTCTTC.